This note documents a single TCR beta chain sequence. Its antigen is unknown. CDR3 length: 15 amino acids. The V segment lost 2 bases and the J segment 3 bases; nucleotides outside the gene matches: 5. In germline, CDR1 is KGHDR, CDR2 SFDVKD. The template for TCR beta VDJ and CDR3 sequence profiling was genomic DNA. Via MiXCR, TCRdb re-called the reads, giving one row per CDR3 protein. The sample has 100,000 to 150,000 distinct CDR3 sequences, 48% seen once; the top ten hold about 2.5%. The data originate from a study of CD8+CD57+ T cells in acquired aplastic anemia. As for the study in general: The study obtained 11 million or so reads on average for CD4+ cells from healthy donors.

General observations from the study: Controls did not differ significantly from patients in CD8+ Simpson's diversity.

This receptor was obtained from a human donor in good health, serving as a control. The J gene is TRBJ2-7, the V gene TRBV24-1; 8 nucleotides align to TRBD2. The specimen was sorted CD4+, CD8+, or CD8+CD57+ T cells (not recorded which) from PBMCs. This CDR3 reads CATSDSPGGSYEQYF. The CDR3 bases are TGTGCCACCAGTGATTCCCCGGGGGGGAGCTACGAGCAGTACTTC.